Below, 8 T cell receptor beta chains from the same sample are listed, as sequenced in a study of CD8 T cells in acute hepatitis C reinfection. This sample's time point: naive CD8 control sorted from an acute-time-point sample. Sequencing was performed with immunoSEQ multiplex PCR; in TCRdb, only in-frame clones are kept and a portion is missing. The sample lists over 30,000 clones, around 85% occurring once. The sequencing input was naive CD8+ T cells from PBMCs. The receptors come from a woman younger than 35 who spontaneously cleared hepatitis C infection.

The J gene is TRBJ2-1, the V gene TRBV29-1; 8 nucleotides agree with TRBD2. The CDR3 spans 17 residues. Germline CDR1 and CDR2: SQVTM and ANQGSEA. J was trimmed by 0 bases and V by 6 bases; bases with no gene match: 13. The CDR3 DNA reads TGCAGCGTCGTGGGGGGTGTAGCGGGATTCTCCTACAATGAGCAGTTCTTC. Its protein product is CSVVGGVAGFSYNEQFF.

DNA for the CDR3: TGTGCCAGCAGCCAGCATTTAGTCGGGGGCCACAGGGGGACAACCTACGAGCAGTACTTC. Amino acids: CASSQHLVGGHRGTTYEQYF. V usage is TRBV11-3 and J usage is TRBJ2-7; 8 nucleotides align to TRBD1. The length of the CDR3 is 20 residues. Trimming at V came to 5 bases and at J to 2 bases, leaving 23 bases not matched to a gene. CDR1 and CDR2 from the germline V gene are SGHNT and YENEEA. Filled out from reference TRBV11-3 and TRBJ2-7, the complete variable domain reads EAGVVQSPRYKIIEKKQPVAFWCNPISGHNTLYWYLQNLGQGPELLIRYENEEAVDDSQLPKDRFSAERLKGVDSTLKIQPAELGDSAVYLCASSQHLVGGHRGTTYEQYFGPGTRLTVT.

The chain uses TRBV4-1 and TRBJ1-2; D is possibly TRBD1 (5 bases). Germline CDR1 and CDR2: MGHRA and YSYEKL. CDR3 length equals 17 residues. The V end lost 4 bases, the J end lost 3 bases, and 21 bases lay between the germline ends. The CDR3 sequence: CASSPLWGRAMDYGYTF. CDR3 sequence (DNA): TGCGCCAGCAGCCCCCTTTGGGGCAGGGCAATGGACTATGGCTACACCTTC.

This chain's CDR3 is CASNIPGGQGRYNQPQHF. For the CDR3, the DNA is TGTGCCAGTAACATACCCGGGGGTCAGGGTAGGTACAATCAGCCCCAGCATTTT. The chain is built from TRBV19 and TRBJ1-5; D is possibly TRBD1 (5 bases). Germline V lookup: CDR1 LNHDA, CDR2 SQIVND (reference sequence). The CDR3 is made up of 18 amino acids. V gave up 7 bases and J gave up 3 bases, with 25 bases separating them.

The chain recombines TRBV21-1 with TRBJ2-2; TRBD2, as called in the table, went unchecked against the DNA. TRBV21-1 constitutes a pseudogene. The CDR3 totals 17 residues. CDR3 sequence reads: CASSILAGGSSTGELFF. The CDR3 nucleotides are TGTGCCAGCAGCATTCTAGCGGGAGGTTCGTCTACCGGGGAGCTGTTTTTT.

There are a few counts of this clone. The V call is TRBV19, the J call TRBJ2-7; 8 nucleotides match TRBD2. The V and J ends lost 1 base and 4 bases, in that order; junction bases with no gene match: 3. Germline V gene lookup returns CDR1 LNHDA and CDR2 SQIVND (reference sequence). The CDR3 loop spans 14 amino acids. CDR3 bases: TGTGCCAGTAGTATAGGGTTAGCGGGATACGAGCAGTACTTC. The encoded protein is CASSIGLAGYEQYF.

The chain has TRBV15 and TRBJ1-5; possible D gene TRBD1, 6 bases. CDR1 is LNHNV, CDR2 YYDKDF, per germline (reference sequence). Trimming removed 1 base from V and 7 bases from J, with 11 bases in between. The CDR3 is made up of 14 amino acids. CDR3 bases: TGTGCCACCAGCAGAGTAGAGGGGGGCCAGCCCCAGCATTTT. It translates to CATSRVEGGQPQHF.

The chain couples TRBV4-1 to TRBJ1-5; TRBD1 might be the D (5 bases). Per germline, CDR1 MGHRA and CDR2 YSYEKL. V was pared by 1 base and J by 1 base, with 8 bases between. The CDR3 contains 15 residues. CDR3 protein: CASSQAGLSNQPQHF. CDR3 sequence (DNA): TGCGCCAGCAGCCAAGCAGGGTTGAGCAATCAGCCCCAGCATTTT.